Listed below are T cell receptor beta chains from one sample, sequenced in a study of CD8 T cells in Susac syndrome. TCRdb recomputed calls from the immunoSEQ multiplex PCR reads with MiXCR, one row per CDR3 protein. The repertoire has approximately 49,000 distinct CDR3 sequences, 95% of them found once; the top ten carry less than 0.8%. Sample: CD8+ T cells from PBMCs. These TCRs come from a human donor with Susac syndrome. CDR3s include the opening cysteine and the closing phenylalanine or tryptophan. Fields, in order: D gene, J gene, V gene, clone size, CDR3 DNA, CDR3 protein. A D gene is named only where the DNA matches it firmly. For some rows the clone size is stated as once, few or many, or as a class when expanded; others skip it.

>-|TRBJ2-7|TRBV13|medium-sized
TGTGCCAGCAGCGGTGGGGGGCGCAGGGAGCGGTACGAGCAGTACTTC
CASSGGGRRERYEQYF
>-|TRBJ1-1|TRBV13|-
TGTGCCAGCAGCTTCGGGGGCTGGACTGAAGCTTTCTTT
CASSFGGWTEAFF
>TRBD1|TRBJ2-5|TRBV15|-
TGTGCCACCAGCAGAGGACAGGGGGCGATTGAAGAGACCCAGTACTTC
CATSRGQGAIEETQYF
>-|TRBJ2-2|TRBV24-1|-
TGTGCCACCAGTGATAGCGCCACGACCACCGGGGAGCTGTTTTTT
CATSDSATTTGELFF
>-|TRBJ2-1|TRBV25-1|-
TGTGCCAGCAGTCCTGCGGACATTTACAATGAGCAGTTCTTC
CASSPADIYNEQFF
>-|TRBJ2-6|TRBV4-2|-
TGTGCCAGCAGCCATGCATTCTCTGGGGCCAACGTCCTGACTTTC
CASSHAFSGANVLTF
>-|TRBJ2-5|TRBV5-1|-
TGCGCCAGCAGCTTGGAGAATTCCCGCACCCAGTACTTC
CASSLENSRTQYF
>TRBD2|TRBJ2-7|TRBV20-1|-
TGCAGTGCTAGAGATCGGGAGCGGGGAACCGAGCAGTACTTC
CSARDRERGTEQYF
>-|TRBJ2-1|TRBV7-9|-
TGTGCCAGCAGAGCTTTTGACAATGAGCAGTTCTTC
CASRAFDNEQFF
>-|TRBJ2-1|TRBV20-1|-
TGCAGTGCTACACAGGGTAATGAGCAGTTCTTC
CSATQGNEQFF
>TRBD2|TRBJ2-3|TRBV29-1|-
TGCAGCGTTGTGGACCGGGGGGGCGCAGATACGCAGTATTTT
CSVVDRGGADTQYF
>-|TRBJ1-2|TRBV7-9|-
TGTGCCAGCAGCTTCGTTGACCACACCTTC
CASSFVDHTF
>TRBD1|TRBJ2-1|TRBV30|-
TGTGCCTTCGACAGGGGGTACAATGAGCAGTTCTTC
CAFDRGYNEQFF
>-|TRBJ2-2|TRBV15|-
TGTGCCACCAGCAGAGATCGTGGTGAAATGACCGGGGAGCTGTTTTTT
CATSRDRGEMTGELFF
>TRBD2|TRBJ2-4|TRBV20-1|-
TGCAGTGCTAGAGGAGAGCGGGGGGCAAAGGCGAACATTCAGTACTTC
CSARGERGAKANIQYF
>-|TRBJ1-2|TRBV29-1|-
TGCAGCGTTGTAGGGGCGCGGTACGCGGACTACACCTTC
CSVVGARYADYTF
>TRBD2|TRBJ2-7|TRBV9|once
TGTGCCAGCAGCGCATCTAGCGGGGGCGCCTACGAGCAGTACTTC
CASSASSGGAYEQYF
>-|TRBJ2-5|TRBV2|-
TGTGCCAGCAGTGAATGGAGTAGCCCCCAAGAGACCCAGTACTTC
CASSEWSSPQETQYF
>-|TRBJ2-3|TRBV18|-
TGTGCCAGCTCGACGGGGTCCTTAGGAGCAGATACGCAGTATTTT
CASSTGSLGADTQYF
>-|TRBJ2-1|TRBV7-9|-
TGTGCCAGCAGCTTCCGAGGGCCCACTGGAAGGAATGAGCAGTTCTTC
CASSFRGPTGRNEQFF
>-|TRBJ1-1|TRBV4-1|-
TGCGCCAGCAGCCAGGACCGGGACCGATTCACTGAAGCTTTCTTT
CASSQDRDRFTEAFF
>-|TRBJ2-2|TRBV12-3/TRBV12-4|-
TGTGCCAGCAGAACAGGCTCAACCGGGGAGCTGTTTTTT
CASRTGSTGELFF
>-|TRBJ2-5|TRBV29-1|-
TGCAGCGTTATTTCTGAGGGGACCCAGTACTTC
CSVISEGTQYF
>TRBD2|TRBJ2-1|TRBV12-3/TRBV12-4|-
TGTGCCAGCAGGCGACTAGCGGGGCCGGATGAGCAGTTCTTC
CASRRLAGPDEQFF
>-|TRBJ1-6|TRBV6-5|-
TGTGCCAGCAGTTTAGAGACCTATAATTCACCCCTCCACTTT
CASSLETYNSPLHF
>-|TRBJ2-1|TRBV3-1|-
TGTGCCAGCAGCCAAGAGAATCGGCGGAACAATGAGCAGTTCTTC
CASSQENRRNNEQFF
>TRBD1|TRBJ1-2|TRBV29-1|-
TGCAGTATCGGACAGGGGGCCATGGGCTACACCTTC
CSIGQGAMGYTF
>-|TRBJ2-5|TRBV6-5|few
TGTGCCAGCAGTTATGGGGAGACCCAGTACTTC
CASSYGETQYF
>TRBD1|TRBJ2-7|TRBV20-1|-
TGCAGTGCTGCGACAGGGACCTACGAGCAGTACTTC
CSAATGTYEQYF
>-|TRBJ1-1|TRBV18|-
TGTGCCAGCTCACCTTCCTCGACAGCGACGAACACTGAAGCTTTCTTT
CASSPSSTATNTEAFF
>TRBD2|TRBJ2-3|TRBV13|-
TGTGCCAGCAGCTTAGGCCCACTAGCGGGGGCACAAGATACGCAGTATTTT
CASSLGPLAGAQDTQYF
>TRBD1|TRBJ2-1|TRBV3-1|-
TGTGCCAGCAGCCACCCCAATACAGGGGGCTCGCATGAGCAGTTCTTC
CASSHPNTGGSHEQFF
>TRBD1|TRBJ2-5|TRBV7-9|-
TGTGCCAGCAGCTCCGGGACAGGGGCCCAAGAGACCCAGTACTTC
CASSSGTGAQETQYF
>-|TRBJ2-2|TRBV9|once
TGTGCCAGCAGCGTAGTTGGAACCGGGGAGCTGTTTTTT
CASSVVGTGELFF
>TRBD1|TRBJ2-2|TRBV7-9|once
TGTGCCAGCAGCACCCGACAGGGATCTGTGCACACCGGGGAGCTGTTTTTT
CASSTRQGSVHTGELFF
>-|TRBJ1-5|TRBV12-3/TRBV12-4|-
TGTGCCAGCGCACCGGGAGAAGGTTCTCGGCCCCAGCATTTT
CASAPGEGSRPQHF
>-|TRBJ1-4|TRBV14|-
TGTGCCAGCAGCCAAGGAATTGCAACTAATGAAAAACTGTTTTTT
CASSQGIATNEKLFF
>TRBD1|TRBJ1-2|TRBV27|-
TGTGCCAGCAGTAGAGGACAGGGATACACCTTC
CASSRGQGYTF
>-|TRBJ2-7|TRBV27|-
TGTGCCAGCAGTTTAATAGGCTACGAGCAGTACTTC
CASSLIGYEQYF
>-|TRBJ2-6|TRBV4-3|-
TGCGCCAGCAGCCAAGATGATTTTTCTGGGGCCAACGTCCTGACTTTC
CASSQDDFSGANVLTF
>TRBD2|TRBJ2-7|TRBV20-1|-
TGCAGTGCTGAGGGACTAGCGGGGTTCTACGAGCAGTACTTC
CSAEGLAGFYEQYF
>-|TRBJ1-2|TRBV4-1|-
TGCGCCAGCAGCCAAGACCGATTCTATGGCTACACCTTC
CASSQDRFYGYTF
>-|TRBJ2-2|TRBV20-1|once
TGCAGTGCTAGAGCGGACACCGGGGAGCTGTTTTTT
CSARADTGELFF
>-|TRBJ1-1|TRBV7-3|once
TGTGCCAGCAGCCCGAAAGGTGGAACGAACACTGAAGCTTTCTTT
CASSPKGGTNTEAFF
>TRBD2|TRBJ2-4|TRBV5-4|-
TGTGCCAGCAGCCCGCTTGGTAGCGGGGGGACCCAGGACATTCAGTACTTC
CASSPLGSGGTQDIQYF
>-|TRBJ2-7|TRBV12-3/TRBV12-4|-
TGTGCCAGCAGTTTATCTGGTTCCTACGAGCAGTACTTC
CASSLSGSYEQYF
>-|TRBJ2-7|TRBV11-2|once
TGTGCCAGCAGCTTAGGCCTGGGACCGAAGGACGAGCAGTACTTC
CASSLGLGPKDEQYF
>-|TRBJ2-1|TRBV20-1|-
TGCAGTGCTAGATTTGGACAGGTGGGGGGCAATGAGCAGTTCTTC
CSARFGQVGGNEQFF
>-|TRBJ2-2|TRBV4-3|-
TGCGCCAGCAGCCAAGATAGGATTGACACCGGGGAGCTGTTTTTT
CASSQDRIDTGELFF
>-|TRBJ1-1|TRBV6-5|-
TGTGCCAGCACCCCGCTCCTTGAAGCTTTCTTT
CASTPLLEAFF
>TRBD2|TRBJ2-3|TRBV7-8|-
TGTGCCAGCAGCCCTCTCGGGCTAGCGGGGGGGCTCTCCCAGGATACGCAGTATTTT
CASSPLGLAGGLSQDTQYF
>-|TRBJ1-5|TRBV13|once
TGTGCCAGCAGCTTATCAGGATGGGATCAGCCCCAGCATTTT
CASSLSGWDQPQHF
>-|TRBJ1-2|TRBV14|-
TGTGCCAGCAGCCAAGATCGGGGGCCAGGATCCTATGGCTACACCTTC
CASSQDRGPGSYGYTF
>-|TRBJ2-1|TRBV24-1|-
TGTGCCACCGAATCCAGGGGCCGGGACGACTATGAGCAGTTCTTC
CATESRGRDDYEQFF